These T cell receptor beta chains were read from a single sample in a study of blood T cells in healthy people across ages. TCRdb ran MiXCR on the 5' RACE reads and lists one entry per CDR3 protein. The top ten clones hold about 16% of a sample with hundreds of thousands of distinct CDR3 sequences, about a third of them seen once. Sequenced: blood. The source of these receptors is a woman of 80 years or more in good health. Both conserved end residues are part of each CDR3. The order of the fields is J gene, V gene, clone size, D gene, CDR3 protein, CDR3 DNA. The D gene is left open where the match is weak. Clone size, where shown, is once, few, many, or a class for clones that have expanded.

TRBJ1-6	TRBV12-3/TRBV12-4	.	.	CASSLGVFNSPLHF	TGTGCCAGCAGTTTAGGGGTATTTAATTCACCCCTCCACTTT
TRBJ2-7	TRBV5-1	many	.	CASSYLVGEQYF	TGCGCCAGCAGCTACCTGGTTGGCGAGCAGTACTTC
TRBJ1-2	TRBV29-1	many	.	CSVVDVYGYTF	TGCAGCGTTGTCGACGTATATGGCTACACCTTC
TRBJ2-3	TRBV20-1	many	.	CSARASADTQYF	TGCAGTGCTAGGGCTAGCGCGGATACGCAGTATTTT
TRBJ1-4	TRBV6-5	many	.	CASSRPGTNEKLFF	TGTGCCAGCAGCCGACCCGGAACTAATGAAAAACTGTTTTTT
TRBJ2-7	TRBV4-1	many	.	CASSQVRGSDYEQYF	TGCGCCAGCAGCCAAGTAAGAGGCTCCGACTACGAGCAGTACTTC
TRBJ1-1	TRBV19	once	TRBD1	CASDSGGSNTEAFF	TGTGCCAGTGATTCAGGGGGGTCGAACACTGAAGCTTTCTTT
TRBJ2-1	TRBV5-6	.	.	CASSLRAPTLGGNGQFF	TGTGCCAGCAGCTTGAGGGCCCCTACCCTTGGGGGGAATGGGCAGTTCTTC
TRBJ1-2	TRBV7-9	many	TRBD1	CASSLALPRRGHGYTF	TGTGCCAGCAGCTTAGCTCTCCCCCGCAGGGGGCATGGCTACACCTTC
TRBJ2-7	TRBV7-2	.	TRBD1	CASRTGEAYEQYF	TGCGCCAGCAGGACAGGGGAAGCCTACGAGCAGTACTTC
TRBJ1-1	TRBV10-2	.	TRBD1	CASSGQGVDATEAFF	TGCGCCAGCAGTGGACAGGGGGTGGATGCCACTGAAGCTTTCTTT
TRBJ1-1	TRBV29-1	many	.	CSVGTLNTEAFF	TGCAGCGTCGGGACCCTGAACACTGAAGCTTTCTTT
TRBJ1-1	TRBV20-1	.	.	CSARDVAGNGTEAFF	TGCAGTGCTAGAGATGTTGCAGGGAACGGCACTGAAGCTTTCTTT
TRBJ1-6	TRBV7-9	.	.	CASSSAGIANSPLHF	TGTGCCAGCAGCTCTGCAGGGATCGCTAATTCACCCCTCCACTTT
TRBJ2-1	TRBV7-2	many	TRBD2	CASSLASTSGGYNEQFF	TGTGCCAGCAGCTTAGCCTCGACTAGCGGGGGTTACAATGAGCAGTTCTTC
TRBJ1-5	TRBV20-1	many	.	CSASPHAGTWSNQPQHF	TGCAGTGCTAGTCCCCACGCAGGGACGTGGAGCAATCAGCCCCAGCATTTT
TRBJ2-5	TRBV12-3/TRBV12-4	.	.	CASSFRRKETQYF	TGTGCCAGCAGTTTTCGGCGGAAAGAGACCCAGTACTTC
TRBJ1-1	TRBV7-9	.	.	CASSTGGQNTEAFF	TGTGCCAGCAGCACCGGCGGGCAGAACACTGAAGCTTTCTTT
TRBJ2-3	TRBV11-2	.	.	CASSLGRDPTDTQYF	TGTGCCAGCAGCTTAGGCAGGGACCCCACAGATACGCAGTATTTT
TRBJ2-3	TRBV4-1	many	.	CASSQHGRGLTDTQYF	TGCGCCAGCAGCCAGCACGGGAGGGGGCTCACAGATACGCAGTATTTT
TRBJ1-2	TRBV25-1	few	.	CASSESVYGYGYTF	TGTGCCAGCAGTGAATCGGTATATGGCTATGGCTACACCTTC
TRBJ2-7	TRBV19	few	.	CASSLGRGGYEQYF	TGTGCCAGTAGTCTCGGCAGGGGCGGATACGAGCAGTACTTC
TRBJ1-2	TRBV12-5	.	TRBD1	CASGGGTAASYTF	TGTGCTAGTGGTGGCGGGACAGCCGCTAGCTACACCTTC
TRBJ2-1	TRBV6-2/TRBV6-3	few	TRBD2	CASSGPSLITSGRARFF	TGTGCCAGCAGTGGACCCTCGTTGATTACTAGCGGGAGGGCCAGGTTCTTC
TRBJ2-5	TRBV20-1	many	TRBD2	CSAYGGRQETQYF	TGCAGTGCCTACGGGGGGAGGCAAGAGACCCAGTACTTC
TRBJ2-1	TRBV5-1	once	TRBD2	CASSSERPGLAGAALSF	TGCGCCAGCAGCTCGGAGCGACCGGGACTAGCGGGGGCCGCGCTAAGCTTC
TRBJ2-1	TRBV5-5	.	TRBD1	CASSPTGGQDYNEQFF	TGTGCCAGCAGTCCTACAGGGGGCCAGGACTACAATGAGCAGTTCTTC
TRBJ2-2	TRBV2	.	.	CASTTTGGHGELFF	TGTGCCAGCACCACAACGGGGGGCCACGGGGAGCTGTTTTTT
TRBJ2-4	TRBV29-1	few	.	CSVDPGLDIQYF	TGCAGCGTTGATCCGGGTTTGGACATTCAGTACTTC
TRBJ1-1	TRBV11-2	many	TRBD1	CASSLGRGRGTEAFF	TGTGCCAGCAGCTTAGGAAGGGGCAGGGGGACTGAAGCTTTCTTT
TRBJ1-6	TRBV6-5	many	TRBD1	CASSSRGQLTSPLHF	TGTGCCAGCAGTTCCCGGGGACAGCTAACTTCACCCCTCCACTTT
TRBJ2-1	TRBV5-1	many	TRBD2	CASSLGGGSYNEQFF	TGCGCCAGCAGCTTGGGGGGGGGTTCCTACAATGAGCAGTTCTTC
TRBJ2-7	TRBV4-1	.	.	CASSQDRGYEQSF	TGCGCCAGCAGCCAAGATCGGGGATACGAGCAGTCCTTC
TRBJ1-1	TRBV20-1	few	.	CSASRLVGTEAFF	TGCAGTGCTTCGCGGCTGGTTGGCACTGAAGCTTTCTTT
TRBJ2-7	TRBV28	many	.	CASSWTAYEQYF	TGTGCCAGCAGTTGGACAGCCTACGAGCAGTACTTC
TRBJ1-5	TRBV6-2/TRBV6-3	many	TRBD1	CASRDRGNQPQHF	TGTGCCAGCAGAGACAGGGGAAATCAGCCCCAGCATTTT
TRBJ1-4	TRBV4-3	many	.	CASSQDFSEKLFF	TGCGCCAGCAGCCAAGATTTTTCGGAAAAACTGTTTTTT
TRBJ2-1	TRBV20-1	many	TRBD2	CSDIAGGPNNEQFF	TGCAGTGATATAGCGGGGGGTCCGAACAATGAGCAGTTCTTC
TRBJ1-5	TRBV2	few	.	CASSLRWTGRRNQPQHF	TGTGCCAGCAGCCTTCGTTGGACGGGGCGTAGGAATCAGCCCCAGCATTTT
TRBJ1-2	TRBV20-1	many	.	CSATRTTNYGYTF	TGCAGTGCTACAAGGACTACAAACTATGGCTACACCTTC
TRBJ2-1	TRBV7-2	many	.	CASSPLTSLSYNEQFF	TGTGCCAGCAGTCCCTTGACTTCACTCTCCTACAATGAGCAGTTCTTC
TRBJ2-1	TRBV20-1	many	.	CSALRGSSSYNEQFF	TGCAGTGCTCTTCGAGGGAGCAGCTCCTACAATGAGCAGTTCTTC
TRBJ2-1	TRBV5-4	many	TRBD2	CASSRSGASSYNEQFF	TGTGCCAGCAGCCGTAGCGGGGCCAGCTCCTACAATGAGCAGTTCTTC
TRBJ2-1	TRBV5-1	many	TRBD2	CASSLISLSGGAHNEQFF	TGCGCCAGCAGCTTGATCAGCCTAAGCGGGGGGGCACACAATGAGCAGTTCTTC
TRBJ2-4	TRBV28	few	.	CASSSILTGKGAKNIQYF	TGTGCCAGCAGTTCCATACTTACAGGGAAGGGGGCCAAAAACATTCAGTACTTC
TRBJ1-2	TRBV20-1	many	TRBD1	CSARDGQGVPRYTF	TGCAGTGCTAGAGATGGACAGGGGGTCCCTCGCTACACCTTC
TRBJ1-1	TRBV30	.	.	CAWSVQANTEAFF	TGTGCCTGGAGTGTCCAGGCTAACACTGAAGCTTTCTTT
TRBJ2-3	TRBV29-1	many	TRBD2	CSVERGALATQYF	TGCAGCGTTGAGCGGGGGGCCCTAGCTACGCAGTATTTT
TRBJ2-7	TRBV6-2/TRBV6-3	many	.	CASSYHLGRDYEQYF	TGTGCCAGCAGTTACCACCTGGGCAGGGACTACGAGCAGTACTTC
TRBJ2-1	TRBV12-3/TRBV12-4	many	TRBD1	CASSLAEGQANNEQFF	TGTGCCAGCAGTTTAGCGGAGGGACAGGCAAACAATGAGCAGTTCTTC
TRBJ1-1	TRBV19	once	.	CASSTRAEAFF	TGTGCCAGTAGTACTAGAGCTGAAGCTTTCTTT
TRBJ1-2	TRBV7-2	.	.	CASTQGSYGYTF	TGTGCCAGCACACAGGGTAGCTATGGCTACACCTTC
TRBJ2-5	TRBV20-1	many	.	CSAKRQETQYF	TGCAGTGCTAAGAGGCAGGAGACCCAGTACTTC
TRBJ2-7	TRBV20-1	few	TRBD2	CSARARTSGVCEQYF	TGCAGTGCCAGAGCTCGGACTAGCGGGGTATGCGAGCAGTACTTC
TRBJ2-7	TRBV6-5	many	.	CASSSAGTGGYEQYF	TGTGCCAGCAGTTCCGCCGGGACTGGAGGATACGAGCAGTACTTC
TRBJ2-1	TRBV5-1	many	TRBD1	CASNRDRGIDEQFF	TGCGCCAGCAACCGGGACAGGGGTATCGATGAGCAGTTCTTC
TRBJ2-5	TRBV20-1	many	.	CSARDGLRGFEETQYF	TGCAGTGCTAGAGATGGATTAAGAGGGTTCGAGGAGACCCAGTACTTC